The 12 T cell receptor beta chains given below trace back to one sample, sequenced in a study of shared clonotypes between healthy human individuals. Only in-frame clones appear in the TCRdb table, and some are missing; sequencing was by immunoSEQ multiplex PCR. The sample has 2.3 million or so clones; 93% are singletons. Sequencing was carried out using naive CD4+ T cells from PBMCs. Subset of the sample: CD45RA+ positively selected. The receptors were gathered from a man between 18 and 35 years old in good health. Some clones in this sample may be carry-over from other donors' samples.

This clone was recorded only once. The rearrangement uses TRBV7-8 and TRBJ2-5; D remains unclear. The V gene's germline CDR1 is SGHVS and CDR2 FQNEAQ. CDR3 length: 11 residues. V lost 2 bases and J lost 4, with 2 bases in between. The DNA for the CDR3 is TGTGCCAGCAGCTTAACAGAGACCCAGTACTTC. Protein product: CASSLTETQYF.

The chain has TRBV28 and TRBJ1-2; D is unclear. V was clipped by 3 bases and J by 4 bases, with 12 bases between them. The V gene's germline CDR1 is MDHEN and CDR2 SYDVKM. The CDR3 has 14 amino acids. The CDR3 nucleotides read TGTGCCAGCAGTTTGGTCTCTCCAAGCTATGGCTACACCTTC. Translated, it gives CASSLVSPSYGYTF.

About this clone: Other DNA sequences in this specimen translate into the identical CDR3. The chain combines TRBV7-3 with TRBJ2-1; 8 positions agree with TRBD2. V was clipped by 2 bases and J by 6 bases; unmatched bases: 3. Germline loops: CDR1 SGHTA, CDR2 FQGTGA. This CDR3 is 14 amino acids long. CDR3 sequence reads: CASSLGTSGNEQFF. CDR3 DNA: TGTGCCAGCAGCTTAGGGACTAGTGGCAATGAGCAGTTCTTC.

This clone was observed a single time. V usage is TRBV5-8 and J usage is TRBJ2-5; 8 positions agree with TRBD2. The germline gives CDR1 SGHTS, CDR2 YDEGEE. CDR3 length equals 13 residues. Losses at the gene ends were 4 bases for V and 5 bases for J; bases not matched to a gene: 4. The CDR3 spells CASSNAGGETQYF. The CDR3, as DNA: TGTGCCAGCAGCAACGCGGGGGGTGAGACCCAGTACTTC.

The rearrangement links TRBV2 to TRBJ1-3, with D hard to call. This CDR3 is 18 amino acids long. V was trimmed by 4 bases and J by 0 bases, leaving 19 bases between them. Germline CDR1 reads SNHLY; CDR2 reads FYNNEI. CDR3 residues: CASSVPIVKAGSGNTIYF. CDR3 nucleotides: TGTGCCAGCAGTGTTCCTATCGTTAAGGCCGGCTCTGGAAACACCATATATTTT.

This clone was seen once. The V gene is TRBV5-1, the J gene TRBJ2-1; 9 bases line up with TRBD1. The CDR3 extends over 15 amino acids. Trimming removed 1 base from V and 3 bases from J; junction bases left unmatched: 2. From germline, CDR1 is SGHRS and CDR2 YFSETQ. The CDR3 spells CASSLLDRGYNEQFF. The CDR3 DNA is TGCGCCAGCAGCTTGTTGGACAGGGGCTACAATGAGCAGTTCTTC.

The chain joins TRBV28 to TRBJ2-2; D is perhaps TRBD2 (5 bases). V lost 2 bases and J lost 3, with 10 bases in between. CDR1 MDHEN and CDR2 SYDVKM come from the germline V gene. The length of the CDR3 is 15 residues. This CDR3 is CASSLGSKDTGELFF. The CDR3 bases are TGTGCCAGCAGTTTAGGGAGTAAAGACACCGGGGAGCTGTTTTTT. Complete variable domain (other parts from reference TRBV28 and TRBJ2-2): DVKVTQSSRYLVKRTGEKVFLECVQDMDHENMFWYRQDPGLGLRLIYFSYDVKMKEKGDIPEGYSVSREKKERFSLILESASTNQTSMYLCASSLGSKDTGELFFGEGSRLTVL.

The chain carries TRBV6-1 and TRBJ2-2, with 7 bases aligning to TRBD2. Germline V gene data show CDR1 as MNHNS and CDR2 as SASEGT. Losses at the gene ends were 2 bases for V and 4 bases for J; bases not matched to a gene: 7. This CDR3 comprises 16 residues. This CDR3 is CASSEWAGEGTGELFF. CDR3 sequence (DNA): TGTGCCAGCAGTGAATGGGCGGGAGAGGGCACCGGGGAGCTGTTTTTT.

The CDR3 here is CASSYSSRGTYEQYF. Here the CDR3 DNA reads TGTGCCAGCAGTTACTCATCCAGGGGGACTTACGAGCAGTACTTC. The chain is built from TRBV6-5 and TRBJ2-7; maybe TRBD1 (7 bases). Trimming left V 0 bases short and J 4 bases short, with 13 bases between. Germline V lookup: CDR1 MNHEY, CDR2 SVGAGI. This CDR3 is built from 15 residues.

The gene calls are TRBV27 and TRBJ1-1; weak D call: TRBD1 (5 bases). The germline V and J ends were trimmed by 3 bases and 0 bases, with 20 bases remaining between them. The CDR3 is 18 amino acids. Per the germline V gene, CDR1 is MNHEY and CDR2 is SMNVEV (reference sequence). The CDR3 reads CASSLRGGQFYVNTEAFF. Written as DNA, the CDR3 is TGTGCCAGCAGTTTGCGGGGGGGTCAGTTTTATGTGAACACTGAAGCTTTCTTT.

This chain uses TRBV10-3 with TRBJ2-7; D call uncertain. Germline CDR1 and CDR2: ENHRY and SYGVKD. The CDR3 consists of 13 residues. With 7 bases removed from V and 3 bases from J, the gap between germline ends came to 13 bases. The CDR3 DNA is TGTGCCATCACCGGAGACGGAGACTACGAGCAGTACTTC. This translates into CAITGDGDYEQYF.

Comment on this clone: Distinct nucleotide sequences in the sample also encode this CDR3. This chain joins TRBV6-5 and TRBJ2-1; 11 bases map to TRBD2. CDR3 length: 15 residues. CDR1 and CDR2 from the germline V gene are MNHEY and SVGAGI. Losses at the gene ends were 2 bases for V and 4 bases for J; bases not matched to a gene: 1. CDR3 in amino acids: CASSYRTSGYNEQFF. CDR3 nucleotides: TGTGCCAGCAGTTACCGGACTAGCGGGTACAATGAGCAGTTCTTC.